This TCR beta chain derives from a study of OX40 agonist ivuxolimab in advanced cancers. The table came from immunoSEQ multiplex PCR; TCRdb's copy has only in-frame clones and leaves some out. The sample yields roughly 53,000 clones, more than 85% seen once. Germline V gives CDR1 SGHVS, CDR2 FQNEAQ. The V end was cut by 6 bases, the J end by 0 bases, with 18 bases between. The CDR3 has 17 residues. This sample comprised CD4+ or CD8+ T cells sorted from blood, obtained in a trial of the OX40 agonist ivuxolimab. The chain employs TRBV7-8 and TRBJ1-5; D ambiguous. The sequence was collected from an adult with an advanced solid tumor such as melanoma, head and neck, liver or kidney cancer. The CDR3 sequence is CASSFSPVADSNQPQHF. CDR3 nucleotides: TGTGCCAGCAGTTTTAGCCCGGTGGCGGATAGCAATCAGCCCCAGCATTTT.